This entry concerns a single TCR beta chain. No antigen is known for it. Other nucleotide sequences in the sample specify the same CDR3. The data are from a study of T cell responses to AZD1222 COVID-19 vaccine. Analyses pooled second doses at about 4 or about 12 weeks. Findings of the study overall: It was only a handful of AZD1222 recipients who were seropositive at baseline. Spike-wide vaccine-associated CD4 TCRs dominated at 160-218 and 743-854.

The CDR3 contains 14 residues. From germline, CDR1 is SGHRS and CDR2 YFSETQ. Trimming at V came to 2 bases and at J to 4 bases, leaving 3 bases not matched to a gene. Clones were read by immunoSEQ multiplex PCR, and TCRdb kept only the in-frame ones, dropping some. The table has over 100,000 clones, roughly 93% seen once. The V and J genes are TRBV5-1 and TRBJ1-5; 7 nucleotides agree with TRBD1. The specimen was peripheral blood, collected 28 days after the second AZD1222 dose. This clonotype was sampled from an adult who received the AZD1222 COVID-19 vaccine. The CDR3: CASSLGTVNQPQHF. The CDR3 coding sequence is TGCGCCAGCAGCTTAGGGACAGTGAATCAGCCCCAGCATTTT. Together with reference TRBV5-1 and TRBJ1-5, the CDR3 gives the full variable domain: KAGVTQTPRYLIKTRGQQVTLSCSPISGHRSVSWYQQTPGQGLQFLFEYFSETQRNKGNFPGRFSGRQFSNSRSEMNVSTLELGDSALYLCASSLGTVNQPQHFGDGTRLSIL.